This T cell receptor beta chain was captured by sequencing in a study of Graves' ophthalmopathy and Graves' hyperthyroidism. Findings and limits, study-wide: Most expanded thyroid clonotypes above 0.001 frequency also appeared in blood.

The CDR3 consists of 18 residues. Unmatched junction bases numbered 9, after V lost 5 bases and J lost 0 bases. Germline CDR1 and CDR2: MDHEN and SYDVKM. RNA transcripts served as template for amplifying TCR beta CDR3 sequences. RT-PCR in the first round used HTBI primers; a second-round multiplex PCR followed. One entry per CDR3 protein results from TCRdb running MiXCR on the multiplex PCR reads. Of a few hundred thousand distinct CDR3 sequences listed, about 15% are singletons. This clonotype was detected only a few times. Its target is not known. J is TRBJ1-6 and V is TRBV28, with 8 bases that match TRBD1. This receptor was obtained from an adult woman with stable Graves' hyperthyroidism. Sequenced input: peripheral blood. The CDR3 DNA sequence: TGTGCCAGCAGTAAAGGACAGGGACTGGGCTCCTATAATTCACCCCTCCACTTT. It specifies CASSKGQGLGSYNSPLHF.